A single sample is the source of the 9 T cell receptor beta chains below, sequenced in a study of shared clonotypes between healthy human individuals. Sequenced by immunoSEQ multiplex PCR; TCRdb stores in-frame clones only, minus some. The data contain a few hundred thousand clones, 50% to 80% of them singletons. The sample taken for sequencing was memory CD4+ T cells sorted from blood. The subset here: CD45RA-negative fraction. All receptors come from a man younger than 45 in good health.

The CDR3 nucleotides are TGTGCCAGCAACCCAATTTGGCAAAACTCCTACGAGCAGTACTTC. It translates to CASNPIWQNSYEQYF. The J gene is TRBJ2-7, the V gene TRBV6-1; no firm D call. The CDR3 runs 15 residues. Trimming removed 7 bases at V and 0 bases at J, with 16 bases between. Germline lookup yields CDR1 MNHNS and CDR2 SASEGT.

This chain connects TRBV7-9 to TRBJ2-1; 9 positions match TRBD2. With 5 bases clipped from V and 8 bases from J, the junction kept 10 bases outside the gene matches. Germline CDR1 reads SEHNR; CDR2 reads FQNEAQ (reference sequence). CDR3 length equals 15 residues. CDR3 bases: TGTGCCAGCAGCCAAACACTAGCGGGTATTTATGAGCAGTTCTTC. It translates to CASSQTLAGIYEQFF.

This clone was seen more than once but under ten times. V usage is TRBV2 and J usage is TRBJ2-6; D unclear. Germline loops: CDR1 SNHLY, CDR2 FYNNEI. There are 16 residues in the CDR3. V shed 2 bases and J shed 4 bases, with 12 bases lying between them. The CDR3 nucleotides read TGTGCCAGCAGTGAAACGGCCCTTCGCGGGGCCAACGTCCTGACTTTC. Protein: CASSETALRGANVLTF.

A note on this clone: Possible read error: a much larger clone is one base away. The genes are TRBV7-2 and TRBJ2-5; no reliable D call. Germline V gene lookup returns CDR1 SGHTA and CDR2 FQGNSA. There are 12 residues in the CDR3. With 1 base removed from V and 5 bases from J, the gap between germline ends came to 5 bases. CDR3 nucleotides: TGTGCCAGCAGCTTAGGCTGGGAGACCCAGTACTTC. Protein product: CASSLGWETQYF.

This clone was picked up one time. This rearrangement joins TRBV18 to TRBJ2-4; TRBD2 might be the D (6 bases). The germline V and J ends were trimmed by 2 bases and 1 base, with 12 bases remaining between them. The CDR3 is 16 amino acids. From germline, CDR1 is KGHSH and CDR2 LQKENI. The CDR3 loop is CASSPAREQAKNIQYF. CDR3 bases: TGTGCCAGCTCACCAGCTCGGGAGCAGGCCAAAAACATTCAGTACTTC.

V gene TRBV2 combines with J gene TRBJ2-7; TRBD1 aligns across 8 bases. The CDR3 loop spans 14 amino acids. V dropped 7 bases and J dropped 1; count of bases not matched to a gene: 6. Germline assignment: CDR1 SNHLY and CDR2 FYNNEI. The CDR3 loop is CASTAGQGSYEQYF. DNA for the CDR3: TGTGCCAGCACCGCCGGACAGGGTTCCTACGAGCAGTACTTC.

This chain connects TRBV19 to TRBJ2-5, with 9 positions matching TRBD2. The germline gives CDR1 LNHDA, CDR2 SQIVND (reference sequence). The CDR3 is made up of 16 amino acids. The junction had 8 bases not matched to a gene; V was cut back by 5 bases and J by 1 base. The CDR3 is CASSVSRGLAQETQYF. In DNA, the CDR3 is TGTGCCAGTAGTGTCTCCCGGGGACTAGCCCAAGAGACCCAGTACTTC. The variable domain in full, with the rest retrieved from reference TRBV19 and TRBJ2-5, is DGGITQSPKYLFRKEGQNVTLSCEQNLNHDAMYWYRQDPGQGLRLIYYSQIVNDFQKGDIAEGYSVSREKKESFPLTVTSAQKNPTAFYLCASSVSRGLAQETQYFGPGTRLLVL.

The V call is TRBV6-1, the J call TRBJ2-7, with 8 bases that match TRBD1. There are 15 residues in the CDR3. The V gene end was trimmed by 1 base and the J gene end by 4 bases; junction bases not matched to a gene: 6. Looked up from germline, CDR1 is MNHNS and CDR2 is SASEGT. CDR3 residues: CASSEGTGWTYEQYF. The CDR3 bases are TGTGCCAGCAGTGAAGGGACAGGGTGGACATACGAGCAGTACTTC.

V gene TRBV14 combines with J gene TRBJ2-7; TRBD2 matches 7 bases. V shed 3 bases and J 3 bases; nucleotides not matched to a gene: 5. CDR3 size: 14 residues. The V gene's germline CDR1 is SGHDN and CDR2 FVKESK. CDR3 sequence reads: CASSHRPGGYEQYF. In nucleotides, the CDR3 is TGTGCCAGCAGCCACCGTCCGGGGGGCTACGAGCAGTACTTC.